This T cell receptor beta chain was sequenced during a study of cytomegalovirus exposure and HLA in healthy donors. The overall study: Drawn from HLA-typed donors, 83 million or so unique TCRs were held in an early data release.

The CDR3 has 14 amino acids. Trimming removed 8 bases from V and 4 bases from J; junction bases left unmatched: 8. The germline gives CDR1 MGHDK, CDR2 SYGVNS. PCR amplification relied on 60 Vbeta primers (plus 13 Jbeta primers). Sequencing used immunoSEQ multiplex PCR; TCRdb keeps in-frame clones, though not all of them. The top ten clones hold about 2.3% of a sample with under 95,000 clones, less than 8% of them seen once. Broader study findings: A missense variant in DCLRE1C was later tied to TCR beta V- and J-gene trimming. What a later analysis reportedly showed was that an Asian-associated ancestry cluster had fewer N-insertions than the roughly 700-donor mean.

Donors likely had unrecorded immune exposures despite being nominally healthy when sampled. Worth noting for this clone: Its antigen is still unknown.

Sequences were obtained from PBMCs. The TCR sequence derives from a man aged 45-65 years in good health and CMV-seronegative. The rearrangement links TRBV25-1 to TRBJ2-1; 7 positions agree with TRBD2. The CDR3 coding sequence is TGTGCCAGCCGGGCGGGAGCTTGGTACAATGAGCAGTTCTTC. Protein: CASRAGAWYNEQFF.